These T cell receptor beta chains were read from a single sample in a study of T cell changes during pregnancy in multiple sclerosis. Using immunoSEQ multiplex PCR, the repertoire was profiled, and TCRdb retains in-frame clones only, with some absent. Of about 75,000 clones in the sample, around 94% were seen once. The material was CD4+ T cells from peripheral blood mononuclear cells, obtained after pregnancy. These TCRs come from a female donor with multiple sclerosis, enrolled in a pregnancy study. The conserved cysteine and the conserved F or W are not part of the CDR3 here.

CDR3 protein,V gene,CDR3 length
ASSLNSGSFNEQF,TRBV7-9,13
ASSYSQLAGFYEQY,TRBV6-5,14
ASSVGPKETQY,TRBV9,11
AWSVNRQGRGYT,TRBV30,12
ASSPPGQGLNEQF,TRBV5-6,13
ASSPVANYGYT,TRBV5-1,11
ASSNRASYEQY,TRBV6-1,11
ASSYSAGTGSKQF,TRBV6-5,13
ASSLKPQAFYEQY,TRBV5-6,13
ASSEKSSGAGYEQY,TRBV6-1,14
ASSYGYEQF,TRBV6-5,9
ASSLSGRELF,TRBV5-6,10
ASTLLTGTEAF,TRBV7-2,11
SVPGFWGQGVNEQF,TRBV29-1,14
ARDRGEAF,TRBV27,8
ASSYGLLDEQF,TRBV6-5,11
ASSATGTGVYEQY,TRBV27,13
ASRGQGNTEAF,TRBV2,11
ASRDPNRSKGYEQY,TRBV9,14
ASSYLGQGGEKLF,TRBV6-6,13
ARSFPQGVGQPQH,TRBV5-3,13
ASSNRGAVNEQY,TRBV6-6,12
ASKGRGYEAF,TRBV2,10
ATSPDRWGETQY,TRBV15,12
SVGKRLTALATDTQY,TRBV29-1,15
ASSQIGTADEQY,TRBV4-3,12
ATSRATGADEQY,TRBV15,12
ASSFSGGRKIDTQY,TRBV7-9,14
ASKTRAGYT,TRBV28,9
AIQGDNYGYT,TRBV28,10
AISEMGAQY,TRBV10-3,9
ASSLGTSGHYNEQF,TRBV9,14
ASSPGQGFYEQY,TRBV9,12
ASSPGQGWADTQY,TRBV27,13
SATQGGYT,TRBV20-1,8
ASSFSVTQY,TRBV28,9
ASSPGPAYEQY,TRBV18,11
AWSVRRGGETQY,TRBV30,12
ASSLGGQPTEAF,TRBV5-4,12